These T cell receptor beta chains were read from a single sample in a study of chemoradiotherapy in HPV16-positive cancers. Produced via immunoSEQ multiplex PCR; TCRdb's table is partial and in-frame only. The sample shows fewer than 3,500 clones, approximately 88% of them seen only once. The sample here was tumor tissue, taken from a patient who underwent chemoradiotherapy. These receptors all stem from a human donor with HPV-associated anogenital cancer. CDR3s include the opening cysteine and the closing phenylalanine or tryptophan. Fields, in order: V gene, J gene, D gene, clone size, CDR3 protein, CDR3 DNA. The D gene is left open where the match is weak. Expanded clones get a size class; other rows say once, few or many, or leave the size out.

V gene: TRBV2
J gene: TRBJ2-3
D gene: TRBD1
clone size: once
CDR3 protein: CASSPRTGISADTQYF
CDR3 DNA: TGTGCCAGCAGCCCCAGGACAGGGATATCGGCAGATACGCAGTATTTT

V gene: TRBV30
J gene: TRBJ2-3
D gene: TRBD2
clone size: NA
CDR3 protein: CAWSRGGQGDTQYF
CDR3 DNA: TGTGCCTGGTCGCGGGGGGGGCAGGGAGATACGCAGTATTTT

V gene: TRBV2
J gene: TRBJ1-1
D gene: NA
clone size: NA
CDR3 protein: CAIVGGPGGAFF
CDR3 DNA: TGTGCCATTGTCGGGGGACCAGGTGGAGCTTTCTTT

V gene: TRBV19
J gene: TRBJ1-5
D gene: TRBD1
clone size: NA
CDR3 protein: CASSTQGQGLLGSNQPQHF
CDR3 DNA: TGTGCCAGTAGTACGCAAGGACAGGGGTTATTGGGTAGCAATCAGCCCCAGCATTTT

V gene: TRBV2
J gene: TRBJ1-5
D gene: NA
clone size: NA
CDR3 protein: CASSAVLNQPQHF
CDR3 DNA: TGTGCCAGCAGTGCGGTCCTCAATCAGCCCCAGCATTTT

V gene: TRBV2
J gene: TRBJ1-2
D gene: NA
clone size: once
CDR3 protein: CASSSGPTYGYTF
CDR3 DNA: TGTGCCAGCAGTTCCGGGCCAACCTATGGCTACACCTTC

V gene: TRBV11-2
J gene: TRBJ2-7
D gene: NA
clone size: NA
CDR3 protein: CASSLEGGTSYEQYF
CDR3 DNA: TGTGCCAGCAGCTTAGAAGGAGGGACATCCTACGAGCAGTACTTC

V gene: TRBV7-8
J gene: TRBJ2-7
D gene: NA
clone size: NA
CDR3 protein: CASSLAGTYEQYF
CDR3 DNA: TGTGCCAGCAGCTTAGCGGGAACCTACGAGCAGTACTTC

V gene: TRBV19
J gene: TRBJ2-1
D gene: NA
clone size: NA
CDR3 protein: CASTPPGTFWNEQFF
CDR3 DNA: TGTGCCAGTACCCCCCCCGGGACTTTTTGGAATGAGCAGTTCTTC

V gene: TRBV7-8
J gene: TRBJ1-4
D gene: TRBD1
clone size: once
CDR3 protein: CASSFGRGGEKLFF
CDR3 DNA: TGTGCCAGCAGCTTCGGCAGGGGGGGGGAAAAACTGTTTTTT

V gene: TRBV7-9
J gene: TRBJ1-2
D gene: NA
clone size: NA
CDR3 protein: CASSLEGFAYGYTF
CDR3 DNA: TGTGCCAGCAGCTTAGAGGGGTTCGCCTATGGCTACACCTTC

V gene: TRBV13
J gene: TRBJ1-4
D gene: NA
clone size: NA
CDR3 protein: CASSVGRVGGGKLFF
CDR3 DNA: TGTGCCAGCAGCGTCGGGCGGGTTGGAGGTGGAAAACTGTTTTTT

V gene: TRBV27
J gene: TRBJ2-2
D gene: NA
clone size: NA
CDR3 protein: CASSPPRGRANTGELFF
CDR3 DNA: TGTGCCAGCAGTCCTCCCCGAGGGCGGGCAAACACCGGGGAGCTGTTTTTT

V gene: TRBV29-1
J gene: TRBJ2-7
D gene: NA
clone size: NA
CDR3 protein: CSVADYEQYF
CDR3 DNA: TGCAGCGTTGCTGATTACGAGCAGTACTTC

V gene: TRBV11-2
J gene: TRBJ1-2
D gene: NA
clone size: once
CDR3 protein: CASSSRRRGAGYGYTF
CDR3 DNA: TGTGCCAGCAGCTCAAGAAGGCGGGGGGCCGGGTATGGCTACACCTTC

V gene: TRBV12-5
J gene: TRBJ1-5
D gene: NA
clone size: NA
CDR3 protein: CASSTGLNQPQHF
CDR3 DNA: TGTGCTAGTAGTACAGGGTTGAATCAGCCCCAGCATTTT

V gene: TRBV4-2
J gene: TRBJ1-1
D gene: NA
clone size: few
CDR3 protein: CASSRLSAGLDTEAFF
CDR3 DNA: TGTGCCAGCAGCCGATTATCGGCCGGCTTAGACACTGAAGCTTTCTTT

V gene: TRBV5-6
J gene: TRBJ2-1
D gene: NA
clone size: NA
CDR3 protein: CASSLVRRSSYNEQFF
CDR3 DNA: TGTGCCAGCAGCTTGGTGAGGCGGAGCTCCTACAATGAGCAGTTCTTC

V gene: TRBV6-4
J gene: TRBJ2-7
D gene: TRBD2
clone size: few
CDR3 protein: CASSDGDLRLAGGDEQYF
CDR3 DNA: TGTGCCAGCAGTGACGGTGACCTAAGACTAGCGGGAGGAGACGAGCAGTACTTC

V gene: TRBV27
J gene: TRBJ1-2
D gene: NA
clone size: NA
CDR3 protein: CASSLGINYGYTF
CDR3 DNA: TGTGCCAGCAGCTTAGGGATTAACTATGGCTACACCTTC

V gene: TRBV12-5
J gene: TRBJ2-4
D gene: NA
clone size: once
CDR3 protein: CASGLVTGTIHKNIQYF
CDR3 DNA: TGTGCTAGTGGTTTGGTAACAGGGACCATACACAAAAACATTCAGTACTTC

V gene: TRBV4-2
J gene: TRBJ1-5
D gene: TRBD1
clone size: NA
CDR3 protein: CASSQEASVRGHSNQPQHF
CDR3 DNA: TGTGCCAGCAGCCAAGAGGCCTCTGTCAGGGGGCATAGCAATCAGCCCCAGCATTTT

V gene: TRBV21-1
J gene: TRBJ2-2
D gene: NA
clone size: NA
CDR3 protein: CASSKVGLVGYTGELFF
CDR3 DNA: TGTGCCAGCAGCAAAGTCGGGTTGGTCGGGTACACCGGGGAGCTGTTTTTT

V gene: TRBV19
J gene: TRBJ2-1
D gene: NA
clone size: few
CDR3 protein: CASSIRAWNEQFF
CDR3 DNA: TGTGCCAGTAGTATCCGGGCTTGGAATGAGCAGTTCTTC

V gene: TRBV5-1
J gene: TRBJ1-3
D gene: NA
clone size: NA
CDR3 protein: CASSPGTYSGNTIYF
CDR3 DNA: TGCGCCAGCAGCCCCGGGACGTACTCTGGAAACACCATATATTTT

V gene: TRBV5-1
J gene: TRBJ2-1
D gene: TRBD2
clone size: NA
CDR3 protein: CASSPTSGRASYNEQFF
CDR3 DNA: TGCGCCAGCAGCCCTACTAGCGGGAGGGCTTCCTACAATGAGCAGTTCTTC

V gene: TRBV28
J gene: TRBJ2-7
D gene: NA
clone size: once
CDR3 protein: CASRAGSRAGEQYF
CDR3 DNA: TGTGCCAGCAGGGCCGGGAGCCGGGCGGGTGAGCAGTACTTC

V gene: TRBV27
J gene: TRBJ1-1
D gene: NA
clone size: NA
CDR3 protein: CASSPLGGTEAFF
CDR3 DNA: TGTGCCAGCAGCCCTCTTGGGGGCACTGAAGCTTTCTTT

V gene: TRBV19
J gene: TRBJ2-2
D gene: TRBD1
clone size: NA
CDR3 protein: CASSIDRGQFGELFF
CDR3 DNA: TGTGCCAGTAGTATCGACAGGGGGCAATTCGGGGAGCTGTTTTTT

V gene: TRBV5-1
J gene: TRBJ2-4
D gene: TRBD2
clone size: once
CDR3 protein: CASSLDPSGMANIQYF
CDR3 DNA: TGCGCCAGCAGCTTGGACCCTAGCGGGATGGCAAACATTCAGTACTTC

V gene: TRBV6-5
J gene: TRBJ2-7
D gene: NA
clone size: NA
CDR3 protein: CASSRGTTYEQYF
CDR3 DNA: TGTGCCAGCAGTCGTGGGACCACCTACGAGCAGTACTTC

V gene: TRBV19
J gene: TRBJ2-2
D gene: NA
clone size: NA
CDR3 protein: CASSIDWVGRELFF
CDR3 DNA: TGTGCCAGTAGTATAGATTGGGTTGGCCGGGAGCTGTTTTTT

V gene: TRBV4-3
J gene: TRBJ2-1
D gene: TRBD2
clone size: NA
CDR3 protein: CASSQIAGEYNEQFF
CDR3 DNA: TGCGCCAGCAGCCAGATAGCGGGAGAGTACAATGAGCAGTTCTTC

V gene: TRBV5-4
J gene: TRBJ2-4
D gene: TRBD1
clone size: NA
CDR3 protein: CASSSQGTKNIQYF
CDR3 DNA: TGTGCCAGCAGCTCACAGGGGACCAAAAACATTCAGTACTTC

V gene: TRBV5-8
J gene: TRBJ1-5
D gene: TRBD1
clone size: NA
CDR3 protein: CASHPSTGGNQPQHF
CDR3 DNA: TGTGCCAGCCATCCATCGACAGGGGGCAATCAGCCCCAGCATTTT

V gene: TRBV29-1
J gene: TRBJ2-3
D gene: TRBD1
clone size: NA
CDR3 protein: CSVIEIAGGADTQYF
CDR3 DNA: TGCAGCGTTATTGAGATTGCAGGGGGTGCAGATACGCAGTATTTT

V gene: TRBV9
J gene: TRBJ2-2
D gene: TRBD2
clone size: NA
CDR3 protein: CASSVRREMGTGELFF
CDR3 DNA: TGTGCCAGCAGCGTACGGCGGGAGATGGGCACCGGGGAGCTGTTTTTT

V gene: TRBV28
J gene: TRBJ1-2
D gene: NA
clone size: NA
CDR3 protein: CASSPHDNYGYTF
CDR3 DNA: TGTGCCAGCAGTCCTCACGATAACTATGGCTACACCTTC

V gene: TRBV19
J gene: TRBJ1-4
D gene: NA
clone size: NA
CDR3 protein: CASSGPGRTGGEKLFF
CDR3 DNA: TGTGCCAGTAGCGGTCCCGGACGGACGGGAGGTGAAAAACTGTTTTTT

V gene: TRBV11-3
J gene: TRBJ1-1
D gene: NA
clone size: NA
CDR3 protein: CASSLAAKGTEAFF
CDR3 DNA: TGTGCCAGCAGCTTGGCAGCCAAAGGCACTGAAGCTTTCTTT

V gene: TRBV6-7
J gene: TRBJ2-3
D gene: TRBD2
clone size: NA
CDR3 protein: CARGGLLAGTQYF
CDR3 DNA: TGTGCCAGGGGGGGCCTACTAGCGGGAACGCAGTATTTT

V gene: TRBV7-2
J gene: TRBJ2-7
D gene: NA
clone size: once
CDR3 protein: CASSPTVGRGAYEQYF
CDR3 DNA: TGTGCCAGCAGCCCCACCGTAGGGAGGGGGGCCTACGAGCAGTACTTC